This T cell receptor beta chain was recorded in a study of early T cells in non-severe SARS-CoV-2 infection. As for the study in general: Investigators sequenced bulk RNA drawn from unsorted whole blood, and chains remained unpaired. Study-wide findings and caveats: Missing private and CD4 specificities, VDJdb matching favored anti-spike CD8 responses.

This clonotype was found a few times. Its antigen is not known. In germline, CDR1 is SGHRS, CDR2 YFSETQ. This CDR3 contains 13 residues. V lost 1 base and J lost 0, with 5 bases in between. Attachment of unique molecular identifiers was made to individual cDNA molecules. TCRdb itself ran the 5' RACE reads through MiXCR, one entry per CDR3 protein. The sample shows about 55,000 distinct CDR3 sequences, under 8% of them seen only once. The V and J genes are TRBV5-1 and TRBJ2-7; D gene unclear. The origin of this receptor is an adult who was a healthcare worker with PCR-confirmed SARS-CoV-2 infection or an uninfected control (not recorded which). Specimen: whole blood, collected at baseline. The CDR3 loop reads CASSLSFSYEQYF. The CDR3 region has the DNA TGCGCCAGCAGCTTGAGCTTCTCCTACGAGCAGTACTTC.